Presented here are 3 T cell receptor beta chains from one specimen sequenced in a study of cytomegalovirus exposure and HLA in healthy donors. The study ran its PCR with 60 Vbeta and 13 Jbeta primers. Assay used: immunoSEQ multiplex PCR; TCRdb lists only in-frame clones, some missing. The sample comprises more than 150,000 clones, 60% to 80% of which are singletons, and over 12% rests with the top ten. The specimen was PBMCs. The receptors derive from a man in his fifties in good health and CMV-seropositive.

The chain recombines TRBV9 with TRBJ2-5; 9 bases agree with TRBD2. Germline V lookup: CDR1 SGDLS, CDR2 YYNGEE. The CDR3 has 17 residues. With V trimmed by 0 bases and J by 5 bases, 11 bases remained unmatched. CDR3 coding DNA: TGTGCCAGCAGCGTAGATCGGGGCGGGGGGGCTTTGGAGACCCAGTACTTC. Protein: CASSVDRGGGALETQYF.

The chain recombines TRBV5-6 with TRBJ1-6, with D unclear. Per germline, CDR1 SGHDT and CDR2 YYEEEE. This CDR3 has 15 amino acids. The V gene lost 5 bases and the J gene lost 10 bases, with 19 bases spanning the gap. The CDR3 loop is CASRVTGMGNSPLHF. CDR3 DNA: TGTGCCAGCAGAGTAACGGGGATGGGGAACTCACCCCTCCACTTT.

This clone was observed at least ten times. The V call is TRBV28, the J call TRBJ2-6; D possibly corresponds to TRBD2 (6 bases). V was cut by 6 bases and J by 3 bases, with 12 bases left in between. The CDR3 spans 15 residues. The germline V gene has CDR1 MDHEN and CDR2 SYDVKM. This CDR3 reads CASRTRVGGANVLTF. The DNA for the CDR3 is TGTGCCAGCAGGACTAGGGTGGGTGGGGCCAACGTCCTGACTTTC.